The source of this TCR beta chain is a study of radiotherapy plus CTLA-4 blockade in lung cancer. Findings of the study overall: Best predicting response, reportedly, were early blood T cell clone dynamics, with interferon-beta.

Comment on this clone: Its antigen is currently unknown.

The CDR3 sequence is 16 residues long. Germline-derived CDR1 and CDR2 are ENHRY and SYGVKD. Trimming took 2 bases from V and 5 from J, leaving 18 bases between them. Here immunoSEQ multiplex PCR was the method, and the copy in TCRdb shows in-frame clones only, minus some. The top ten clones hold 2% to 2.5% of a sample with some 77,000 clones, around 87% of them seen once. This receptor was identified in a human donor with non-small cell lung cancer who had a partial response to radiotherapy plus ipilimumab. This sequence joins TRBV10-3 and TRBJ1-1, with D maybe TRBD1 (6 bases). The material was peripheral blood, obtained from a patient treated with radiotherapy plus ipilimumab. The CDR3 coding sequence is TGTGCCATCAGTGAGGGGGGAGGGGGTATGCGGACTGAAGCTTTCTTT. Protein product: CAISEGGGGMRTEAFF.